Listed below are T cell receptor beta chains from one sample, sequenced in a study of T cell repertoires in cytomegalovirus infection. Their specific antigens are unknown. One entry per CDR3 protein, called by TCRdb with MiXCR from the reads. Here the sample spans approximately 110,000 distinct CDR3 sequences, about 9.5% being singletons. The specimen was PBMCs, sequenced either directly or after in vitro stimulation (not recorded which). The receptors were gathered from a human donor in good health (CMV status not recorded). Some clones in this sample may be carry-over from other donors' samples. The CDR3 runs from the conserved cysteine through the conserved F or W. Fields, in order: J gene, V gene, clone size, D gene, CDR3 DNA, CDR3 protein. A D gene is named only where the DNA matches it firmly. Expanded clones get a size class; other rows say once, few or many, or leave the size out.

>TRBJ1-4|TRBV29-1|-|-
TGCAGCGTCGGAAACAGGGTTGCTAATGAAAAACTGTTTTTT
CSVGNRVANEKLFF
>TRBJ1-2|TRBV27|many|TRBD1
TGTGCCAGCCGGGGGACAGGGGCCTGGAGCTACACCTTC
CASRGTGAWSYTF
>TRBJ2-7|TRBV2|many|-
TGTGCCAGCATTGGGAACTCCATGATGGGGGAGCAGTACTTC
CASIGNSMMGEQYF
>TRBJ2-1|TRBV12-3/TRBV12-4|-|TRBD2
TGTGCCAGCACCACGGGACTAGCGGGCGACAATGAGCAGTTCTTC
CASTTGLAGDNEQFF
>TRBJ2-7|TRBV7-3|many|TRBD2
TGTGCCAGCAGCTTTCAAGCGGGAGGTTCCTACGAGCAGTACTTC
CASSFQAGGSYEQYF
>TRBJ2-7|TRBV7-2|many|-
TGTGCCAGCAGCCGGAATGGGGGGGGGCTAGCCTACGAGCAGTACTTC
CASSRNGGGLAYEQYF
>TRBJ2-1|TRBV18|few|TRBD2
TGTGCCAGCTCACAGCGGGAGAGGTCCTACAATGAGCAGTTCTTC
CASSQRERSYNEQFF
>TRBJ1-3|TRBV4-1|once|TRBD1
TGCGCCAGCAGCCAAGATGGACCCAGACAGGGGGCGGGAGGAAACACCATATATTTT
CASSQDGPRQGAGGNTIYF
>TRBJ2-7|TRBV6-1|few|-
TGTGCCAGCAGCAGCGGGACAGACCCCTCCGAGCAGTACTTC
CASSSGTDPSEQYF
>TRBJ2-5|TRBV7-8|-|-
TGTGCCAGCAGCGCCCCACCTGAGACCCAGTACTTC
CASSAPPETQYF
>TRBJ2-5|TRBV12-5|many|-
TGTGCTAGTGGGCCAGGCGCCAAAGTGGAGACCCAGTACTTC
CASGPGAKVETQYF
>TRBJ1-1|TRBV18|few|-
TGTGCCAGCTCACCACAAAACCCCTCAATGAACACTGAAGCTTTCTTT
CASSPQNPSMNTEAFF
>TRBJ2-3|TRBV4-3|many|-
TGCGCCAGCAGCCAAGGTCCAGGGGCAGATACGCAGTATTTT
CASSQGPGADTQYF
>TRBJ2-1|TRBV24-1|-|TRBD2
TGTGCCACCGCCGCCGGGACTAGAGATGAGCAGTTCTTC
CATAAGTRDEQFF
>TRBJ2-4|TRBV7-2|-|TRBD2
TGTGCCAGCAGTAGCCTAGGGACTAGCGGAGGAGCCACAAACATTCAGTACTTC
CASSSLGTSGGATNIQYF
>TRBJ1-1|TRBV7-9|many|-
TGTGCCAGCAGCTTCGAGGGGTGGACTCCCACTGAAGCTTTCTTT
CASSFEGWTPTEAFF
>TRBJ1-2|TRBV11-2|many|-
TGTGCCAGCAGCTTAGTCGGTCGAGCGGAATTGGGTGGCTACACCTTC
CASSLVGRAELGGYTF
>TRBJ2-1|TRBV19|-|TRBD2
TGTGCCAGTAGTATGACAGCGGGAGGCGCATACAATGAGCAGTTCTTC
CASSMTAGGAYNEQFF
>TRBJ2-7|TRBV20-1|-|TRBD2
TGCAGTGCTGATCGGACTAGCGGGAGGTACGAGCAGTACTTC
CSADRTSGRYEQYF
>TRBJ2-7|TRBV7-3|many|-
TGTGCCAGCAGCTTAGACGACGGAAGCGAGCAGTACTTC
CASSLDDGSEQYF
>TRBJ2-3|TRBV11-2|many|TRBD2
TGTGCCAGCAGCTTATCTGGACTAGCGGCCTTGCGCACAGATACGCAGTATTTT
CASSLSGLAALRTDTQYF
>TRBJ2-3|TRBV7-2|-|TRBD2
TGTGCCAGCAGCTTAGACGGCGGGAGGGCCAGTCAACAGTATTTT
CASSLDGGRASQQYF
>TRBJ2-1|TRBV7-2|many|TRBD2
TGTGCCAGCAGCTTCTCAGCGGGACGCTCCTACAATGAGCAGTTCTTC
CASSFSAGRSYNEQFF
>TRBJ1-2|TRBV5-5|few|-
TGTGCCAGCAGCTTGGAACCCGGGTCTATTGGCTACACCTTC
CASSLEPGSIGYTF
>TRBJ2-2|TRBV5-4|-|TRBD1
TGTGCCAGCAGCTTGGCACAGGGGAGCACCGGGGAGCTGTTTTTT
CASSLAQGSTGELFF
>TRBJ1-5|TRBV19|many|TRBD1
TGTGCCAGCAGGCTGGGACAGTCCAATCAGCCCCAGCATTTT
CASRLGQSNQPQHF
>TRBJ2-5|TRBV20-1|few|TRBD2
TGCAGTGCTCCGGGACTAGCGGGGAAAGAGACCCAGTACTTC
CSAPGLAGKETQYF
>TRBJ2-7|TRBV28|few|-
TGTGCCAGCAGCCCCTGGCGCTTGGAGTACGAGCAGTACTTC
CASSPWRLEYEQYF
>TRBJ2-5|TRBV11-3|many|-
TGTGCCAGCAGCCCTAACCCTAGGGCCAAAGAGACCCAGTACTTC
CASSPNPRAKETQYF
>TRBJ1-3|TRBV4-3|few|-
TGCGCCAGCAGCCAAGATCGTCAGCAATTCTCTGGAAACACCATATATTTT
CASSQDRQQFSGNTIYF